The subject of this entry is one TCR beta chain. No antigen is known for it. This entry is derived from a study of T-cell memory formation after mild COVID-19. Study as a whole: For the most part, TCR clusters were specific to one donor.

TCRdb re-called the 5' RACE reads with MiXCR, one entry per CDR3 protein. The sample comprises roughly 100,000 distinct CDR3 sequences, approximately 15% of which are singletons, and 25% to 30% rests with the top ten. The CDR3 is 17 residues long. Germline V gives CDR1 DFQATT, CDR2 SNEGSKA (reference sequence). J gave up 3 bases and V 0 bases, and 11 bases lay outside the gene matches. Study-level results: Most CD4+ clones that shrank were in CM and EM, while CD8+ ones turned up in EMRA. Some clones that responded turned up in pre-infection memory, which suggests that cross-reactive memory joined in. From day 15 to 85, contracting clones were balanced between CD4 and CD8, whereas later expanders leaned toward CD4+.

This rearrangement joins TRBV20-1 to TRBJ2-1; TRBD2 matches at 7 bases. The sample comprised PBMCs or a T cell subset sorted from them (not recorded which). This clonotype was sampled from an adult woman who had mild COVID-19 (a few samples of this study predate the infection). Cell type and time point are not known. The CDR3 region has the DNA TGCAGTGCTAGAGAGGGGCTTAGCGGGTCTATCTACAATGAGCAGTTCTTC. It specifies CSAREGLSGSIYNEQFF.